These 32 T cell receptor beta chains originate from one sample sequenced in a study of regulatory T cells in long-lasting Graves disease. Time point reported: newly diagnosed GD, antithyroid drugs for less than 3 months. PBMCs were the source of the RNA used for TCR sequencing. According to the study, TCR beta libraries were built with iRepertoire HTBI primers and CDR3-region Arm-PCR. TCRdb re-called the multiplex PCR reads with MiXCR, one entry per CDR3 protein. The table has around 460,000 distinct CDR3 sequences, 12% to 15% seen once. This sample also belongs to another study, concerning T cells in Graves' hyperthyroidism and ophthalmopathy.

The sequencing used peripheral blood mononuclear cells (PBMCs), collected at new diagnosis, from a patient treated with antithyroid drugs. The receptor source for this set is a woman between 50 and 59 years old with Graves disease.

This clonotype was picked up many times. J is TRBJ1-6 and V is TRBV5-1; D not certain. This CDR3 is 12 amino acids long. Germline V gene sequence: CDR1 SGHRS, CDR2 YFSETQ. Trimming pared 4 bases from V and 7 bases from J, leaving 6 bases between. The CDR3 nucleotides are TGCGCCAGCAGCGCTGGAAATTCACCCCTCCACTTT. This translates into CASSAGNSPLHF.

There are many counts of this clonotype. The chain joins TRBV6-5 to TRBJ2-7; D tentatively reads TRBD1 or TRBD2 (5 bases each). The CDR3 runs 17 residues. CDR1 is MNHEY and CDR2 is SVGAGI in the germline V gene. V was shortened by 5 bases and J by 6 bases, with 26 bases between the two germline ends. CDR3 loop: CASSVLAPGPRWSEQYF. In DNA, the CDR3 is TGTGCCAGCAGTGTACTCGCCCCGGGACCACGGTGGAGCGAGCAGTACTTC.

A word on this clonotype: This may be a read error, as it is one base from a much larger clone. The chain employs TRBV5-1 and TRBJ2-3, with 11 bases matching TRBD1. Trimming cost V 4 bases and J 3 bases; bases outside gene matches: 7. The CDR3 consists of 16 residues. Germline CDR1 and CDR2: SGHRS and YFSETQ. The CDR3 here is CASSTSGTGGTDTQYF. DNA for the CDR3: TGCGCCAGCAGCACTTCCGGGACAGGGGGTACAGATACGCAGTATTTT.

At least ten counts were recorded for this clonotype. The chain uses TRBV5-6 and TRBJ1-1, with D hard to call. Germline CDR1 SGHDT, CDR2 YYEEEE. Trimming pared 0 bases from V and 8 bases from J, leaving 5 bases between. The CDR3 totals 11 residues. The CDR3 nucleotides read TGTGCCAGCAGCTTGGTAGGGGAAGCTTTCTTT. Translated: CASSLVGEAFF.

Comment on this clonotype: A much more abundant neighbour one base away suggests this may be a read error. The chain links TRBV18 to TRBJ2-1; TRBD1 matches 9 bases. Germline V gene lookup returns CDR1 KGHSH and CDR2 LQKENI. The V gene end was trimmed by 3 bases and the J gene end by 3 bases; junction bases not matched to a gene: 3. This CDR3 is built from 15 residues. The CDR3 region has the DNA TGTGCCAGCTCACCTTGGACAGGGGACTACAATGAGCAGTTCTTC. This gives the protein CASSPWTGDYNEQFF.

In regard to this clonotype: The junction and the germline gene differ at one end; a read error may be behind it. This chain uses TRBV6-4 with TRBJ2-2, with 10 bases identical to TRBD2. The V gene's germline CDR1 is MRHNA and CDR2 SNTAGT. This CDR3 is built from 16 residues. For the CDR3, the DNA is TGTGCCTGCAGTGTCGGGCTAGCGGGAGAGATCGGGGAGCTGTTTTTT. Translated, it gives CACSVGLAGEIGELFF.

This chain uses TRBV9 with TRBJ2-4, with 7 bases that match TRBD2. The CDR3 runs to 17 residues. Trimming removed 3 bases from V and 2 bases from J; junction bases left unmatched: 11. Germline V gives CDR1 SGDLS, CDR2 YYNGEE. The CDR3 region has the DNA TGTGCCAGCAGCGCACGGCGGGAGTCCGGTCCCAAAAACATTCAGTACTTC. Encoded protein: CASSARRESGPKNIQYF. Based on the CDR3 plus reference TRBV9 and TRBJ2-4, the full variable domain is DSGVTQTPKHLITATGQRVTLRCSPRSGDLSVYWYQQSLDQGLQFLIQYYNGEERAKGNILERFSAQQFPDLHSELNLSSLELGDSALYFCASSARRESGPKNIQYFGAGTRLSVL.

This clonotype was recorded many times. The chain uses TRBV3-1 and TRBJ2-3; D unresolved. Germline V CDR1 and CDR2: LGHDT, YNNKEL (reference sequence). This CDR3 has 12 amino acids. V was shortened by 5 bases and J by 10 bases, with 13 bases between the two germline ends. In DNA form, the CDR3 reads TGTGCCAGCAGCTCGAGTGGTCACGCGCAGTATTTT. Translating it yields CASSSSGHAQYF.

This clonotype has just a few counts. V is TRBV10-3 and J is TRBJ1-1, with a weak D call TRBD1 (6 bases). The CDR3 is made up of 13 amino acids. V was shortened by 6 bases and J by 6 bases, with 14 bases between the two germline ends. Germline loops: CDR1 ENHRY, CDR2 SYGVKD. CDR3 region: CAISPRGSAEAFF. As DNA, the CDR3 is TGTGCCATCAGCCCTAGGGGGTCCGCTGAAGCTTTCTTT.

This chain links TRBV3-1 with TRBJ1-2; D ambiguous. CDR1 is LGHDT and CDR2 is YNNKEL in the germline V gene (reference sequence). The CDR3 loop spans 11 amino acids. The V end was cut by 2 bases, the J end by 7 bases, with 5 bases between. The CDR3 nucleotides read TGTGCCAGCAGCCAATGGTCTGGCTACACCTTC. Protein: CASSQWSGYTF.

This clonotype has at least ten counts. This chain uses TRBV20-1 with TRBJ2-4; no clear D. Germline values: CDR1 DFQATT, CDR2 SNEGSKA (reference sequence). The CDR3 has 13 residues. V shed 3 bases and J shed 12 bases, with 18 bases lying between them. DNA of the CDR3: TGCAGTGCTAGTTCGTATGGGGTATCGGGTCAGTACTTC. This codes for CSASSYGVSGQYF.

The V call is TRBV4-2, the J call TRBJ2-2, with D perhaps matching TRBD1 (6 bases). The CDR3 extends over 15 amino acids. Per germline, CDR1 LGHNA and CDR2 YNFKEQ. V shed 6 bases and J shed 3 bases, with 14 bases lying between them. The CDR3 DNA sequence: TGTGCCAGCAGTATCCGGGACACACACACCGGGGAGCTGTTTTTT. Its protein product is CASSIRDTHTGELFF.

The chain has TRBV5-1 and TRBJ2-7, with 7 bases aligning to TRBD1. J lost 6 bases, V lost 5 bases, and 8 bases had no gene match. The CDR3 has 13 residues. Germline CDR1 is SGHRS and CDR2 is YFSETQ. The CDR3 loop is CASSPTGVGEQYF. In DNA, the CDR3 is TGCGCCAGCAGTCCAACAGGGGTGGGCGAGCAGTACTTC.

In its sample, this clonotype was seen many times. This chain links TRBV28 with TRBJ1-5; no definite D call. Germline values: CDR1 MDHEN, CDR2 SYDVKM. Trimming stripped 7 bases from V and 1 base from J, with 5 bases between. CDR3 length: 12 amino acids. The CDR3 here is CASMTSNQPQHF. DNA of the CDR3: TGTGCCAGCATGACAAGCAATCAGCCCCAGCATTTT.

Details on this clonotype: Just one base apart from a much larger clone, this may be a read error. The chain combines TRBV2 with TRBJ1-1, with D unresolved. Trimming removed 5 bases from V and 5 bases from J, with 15 bases in between. Germline V gives CDR1 SNHLY, CDR2 FYNNEI. This CDR3 region has 14 residues. Written as DNA, the CDR3 is TGTGCCAGCAGTAAGGGCAAGGGTAAGACTGAAGCTTTCTTT. Protein: CASSKGKGKTEAFF. Together with reference TRBV2 and TRBJ1-1, the CDR3 gives the full variable domain: EPEVTQTPSHQVTQMGQEVILRCVPISNHLYFYWYRQILGQKVEFLVSFYNNEISEKSEIFDDQFSVERPDGSNFTLKIRSTKLEDSAMYFCASSKGKGKTEAFFGQGTRLTVV.

This clonotype was found a few times. The chain combines TRBV6-1 with TRBJ2-2, with D possibly being TRBD2 (6 bases). Germline CDR1 reads MNHNS; CDR2 reads SASEGT. CDR3 length: 16 amino acids. Trimming stripped 7 bases from V and 1 base from J, with 16 bases between. For the CDR3, the DNA is TGTGCCAGCACCCCCGGGGGTCAGGTGAACACCGGGGAGCTGTTTTTT. Protein sequence: CASTPGGQVNTGELFF.

There are a few counts of this clonotype. The rearrangement uses TRBV7-2 and TRBJ2-1; 15 bases are shared with TRBD2. The CDR3 spans 19 residues. The germline CDR1 and CDR2 sequences are SGHTA and FQGNSA. The trim removed 1 base at V and 4 bases at J, leaving 8 bases unmatched. The CDR3 sequence is CASSLGGLAGGGEYNEQFF. CDR3 nucleotide sequence: TGTGCCAGCAGCTTAGGGGGACTAGCGGGAGGAGGGGAATACAATGAGCAGTTCTTC.

The V gene is TRBV14, the J gene TRBJ1-4; D gene unclear. The V end lost 4 bases, the J end lost 4 bases, and 7 bases lay between the germline ends. Germline V gives CDR1 SGHDN, CDR2 FVKESK. The CDR3 length is 13 residues. The CDR3 protein is CASSRLINEKLFF. The CDR3 region has the DNA TGTGCCAGCAGCCGGCTTATTAATGAAAAACTGTTTTTT.

This clonotype has ten or more counts. The genes are TRBV6-1 and TRBJ2-1; D remains unclear. The germline V and J ends were trimmed by 7 bases and 4 bases, with 5 bases remaining between them. Germline values: CDR1 MNHNS, CDR2 SASEGT. CDR3 size: 11 residues. Here the CDR3 reads CASMGYNEQFF. For the CDR3, the DNA is TGTGCCAGCATGGGGTACAATGAGCAGTTCTTC.

Worth noting for this clonotype: Possible read error: a much larger clone is one base away. The chain joins TRBV11-2 to TRBJ2-1, with D possibly matching TRBD2 (6 bases). The last part of the DNA fits TRBJ2-4 better; the J call may be wrong. The length of the CDR3 is 16 residues. The germline gives CDR1 SGHAT, CDR2 FQNNGV. CDR3 protein: CAGSLWDWRSKNIQYF. CDR3 nucleotides: TGTGCCGGCAGCTTATGGGACTGGCGCAGCAAAAACATTCAGTACTTC.

This clonotype was detected ten times or more. The J gene is TRBJ1-1, the V gene TRBV29-1; 11 bases are shared with TRBD1. This CDR3 has 13 residues. V shed 4 bases, J shed 6 bases, and the junction held 4 bases outside the gene matches. Per germline, CDR1 SQVTM and CDR2 ANQGSEA. In DNA form, the CDR3 reads TGCAGCGTTGGAAGGGGACAGGGGGCTGAAGCTTTCTTT. This encodes CSVGRGQGAEAFF.

There are a few counts of this clonotype. The rearrangement links TRBV12-3 or TRBV12-4 to TRBJ2-1; D unclear. V dropped 4 bases and J dropped 9 bases, with 10 bases sitting between them. The CDR3 totals 12 residues. The CDR3 DNA reads TGTGCCAGCAGTTACCAGGTGGTTGAGCAGTTCTTC. Translating gives CASSYQVVEQFF.

Details on this clonotype: A clone one base away is much larger, so this may be a read error. The chain joins TRBV28 to TRBJ2-4, with TRBD2 identical over 7 bases. Unmatched junction bases numbered 6, after V lost 6 bases and J lost 7 bases. CDR1 is MDHEN and CDR2 is SYDVKM in the germline V gene. The CDR3 extends over 13 amino acids. The CDR3 reads CASRGRGGNIQYF. CDR3 DNA sequence: TGTGCCAGCAGGGGGAGGGGAGGGAACATTCAGTACTTC. Supplemented by reference TRBV28 and TRBJ2-4, the full variable domain reads DVKVTQSSRYLVKRTGEKVFLECVQDMDHENMFWYRQDPGLGLRLIYFSYDVKMKEKGDIPEGYSVSREKKERFSLILESASTNQTSMYLCASRGRGGNIQYFGAGTRLSVL.

The gene calls are TRBV7-3 and TRBJ1-4, with D hard to call. Germline CDR1 reads SGHTA; CDR2 reads FQGTGA. The CDR3 loop spans 13 amino acids. V was pared by 5 bases and J by 8 bases, with 12 bases between. CDR3 DNA sequence: TGTGCCAGCAGCGAAGGGATTCGGGAAAAACTGTTTTTT. Its translation: CASSEGIREKLFF.

This clonotype was seen many times. The CDR3 sequence is CASSLYWIGGGTEAFF. The CDR3 DNA reads TGTGCCAGCAGCTTATATTGGATCGGGGGAGGTACTGAAGCTTTCTTT. The genes are TRBV7-6 and TRBJ1-1, with D maybe TRBD1 (5 bases). Deletions cut 2 bases from V and 5 bases from J, with 18 bases between. Germline loops: CDR1 SGHVS, CDR2 FNYEAQ. This CDR3 spans 16 amino acids. The entire variable domain, with the rest obtained from reference TRBV7-6 and TRBJ1-1, is as follows: GAGVSQSPRYKVTKRGQDVALRCDPISGHVSLYWYRQALGQGPEFLTYFNYEAQQDKSGLPNDRFSAERPEGSISTLTIQRTEQRDSAMYRCASSLYWIGGGTEAFFGQGTRLTVV.

This clonotype was observed at least ten times. V usage is TRBV5-5 and J usage is TRBJ2-5, with D perhaps matching TRBD1 (6 bases). The length of the CDR3 is 13 residues. V lost 1 base and J lost 2, with 6 bases in between. From germline, CDR1 is SGHKS and CDR2 YYEKEE (reference sequence). This CDR3 reads CASSLQGQETQYF. The CDR3 region has the DNA TGTGCCAGCAGCTTGCAGGGGCAAGAGACCCAGTACTTC.

The chain employs TRBV19 and TRBJ2-2, with 7 bases identical to TRBD1. V was pared by 5 bases and J by 2 bases, with 8 bases of the junction left unmatched. The CDR3 has 16 residues. Germline CDR1 reads LNHDA; CDR2 reads SQIVND (reference sequence). The CDR3 coding sequence is TGTGCCAGTAGTCCAGACAGGGCCACCAACACCGGGGAGCTGTTTTTT. Its translation is CASSPDRATNTGELFF.

This clonotype was seen repeatedly, ten times or more. The chain couples TRBV20-1 to TRBJ2-1; 9 bases are a match to TRBD2. Germline assignment: CDR1 DFQATT and CDR2 SNEGSKA (reference sequence). V lost 6 bases and J lost 10; bases outside the gene matches: 13. The CDR3 consists of 14 residues. The CDR3: CSAPPAGGPGEQFF. The CDR3 DNA reads TGCAGTGCCCCCCCCGCGGGAGGGCCGGGAGAGCAGTTCTTC.

The table lists this clonotype with many counts. The rearrangement joins TRBV7-9 to TRBJ1-1; perhaps TRBD1 as D (6 bases). Germline V gene sequence: CDR1 SEHNR, CDR2 FQNEAQ (reference sequence). The CDR3 totals 15 residues. The V gene lost 2 bases and the J gene lost 4 bases, with 14 bases spanning the gap. In DNA form, the CDR3 reads TGTGCCAGCAGCTTATCGCAGGGGCTTGGCACTGAAGCTTTCTTT. Residues: CASSLSQGLGTEAFF.

This clonotype was counted between two and nine times. A much larger clonotype is one base distant, so this may be a read error. The chain joins TRBV7-8 to TRBJ2-3; TRBD2 aligns across 12 bases. TRBJ2-5 explains the end of the DNA better; the J call may be wrong. The CDR3 runs 17 residues. Germline V gene data show CDR1 as SGHVS and CDR2 as FQNEAQ. The DNA of the CDR3 is TGTGCCAGCAGCCATTCGACTAGCGGGAGTAACTTAGGGACCCAGTACTTC. Its translation is CASSHSTSGSNLGTQYF.

This clonotype came up many times. The rearrangement uses TRBV11-2 and TRBJ2-1, with 8 bases lining up with TRBD1. This CDR3 is built from 15 residues. In germline, CDR1 is SGHAT, CDR2 FQNNGV. J lost 4 bases, V lost 3 bases, and 5 bases had no gene match. The CDR3 protein is CASSFLDRVYNEQFF. CDR3 in DNA: TGTGCCAGCAGCTTCCTGGACAGGGTTTACAATGAGCAGTTCTTC.

This clonotype was detected many times. The V gene is TRBV27, the J gene TRBJ2-1; D is possibly TRBD2 (5 bases). Trimming stripped 2 bases from V and 2 bases from J, with 10 bases between. There are 15 residues in the CDR3. In germline, CDR1 is MNHEY, CDR2 SMNVEV (reference sequence). CDR3 amino acids: CASSLRGRAYNEQFF. Written as DNA, the CDR3 is TGTGCCAGCAGTTTACGAGGGAGAGCCTACAATGAGCAGTTCTTC.